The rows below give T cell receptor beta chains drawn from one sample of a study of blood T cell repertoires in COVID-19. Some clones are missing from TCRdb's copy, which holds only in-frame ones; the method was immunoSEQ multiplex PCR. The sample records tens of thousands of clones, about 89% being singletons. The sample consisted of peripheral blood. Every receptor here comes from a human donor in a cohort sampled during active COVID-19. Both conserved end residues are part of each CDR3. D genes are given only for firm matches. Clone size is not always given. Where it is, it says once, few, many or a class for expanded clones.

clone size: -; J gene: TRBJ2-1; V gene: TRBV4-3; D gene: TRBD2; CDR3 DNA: TGCGCCAGCAGCCGCACCGGGACTAGCGGGTACAATGAGCAGTTCTTC; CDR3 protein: CASSRTGTSGYNEQFF
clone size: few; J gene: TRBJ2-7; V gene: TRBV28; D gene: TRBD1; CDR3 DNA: TGTGCCAGCAGTTTTGACAGGGGCTACGAGCAGTACTTC; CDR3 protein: CASSFDRGYEQYF
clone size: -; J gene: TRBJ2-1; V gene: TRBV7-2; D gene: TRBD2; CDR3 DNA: TGTGCCAGCAGCTGGCCCAAGTTGTGGGAGGGACGTGTCGATGAGCAGTTCTTC; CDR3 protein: CASSWPKLWEGRVDEQFF
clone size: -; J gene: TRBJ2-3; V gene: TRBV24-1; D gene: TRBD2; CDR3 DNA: TGTGCCATATCTAGCGGGAGAGTAACTAGCACAGATACGCAGTATTTT; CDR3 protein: CAISSGRVTSTDTQYF
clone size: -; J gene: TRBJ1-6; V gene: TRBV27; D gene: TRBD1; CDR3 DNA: TGTGCCAGCAGTGCACAGGGGTGGAATTCACCCCTCCACTTT; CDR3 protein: CASSAQGWNSPLHF
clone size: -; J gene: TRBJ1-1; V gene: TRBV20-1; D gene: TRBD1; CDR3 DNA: TGCAGTGCTAGTCGGACAGGGGGCGGGTATGGTGAAGCTTTCTTT; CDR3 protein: CSASRTGGGYGEAFF
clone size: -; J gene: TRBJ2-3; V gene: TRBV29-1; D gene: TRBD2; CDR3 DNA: TGCAGCGTAGAGGGACTAGCGGGAGTATTGAATACGCAGTATTTT; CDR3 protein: CSVEGLAGVLNTQYF
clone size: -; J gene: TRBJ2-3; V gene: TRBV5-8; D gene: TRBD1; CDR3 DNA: TGTGCCAGCAGCTTGGGGGACAGGGCCGATACGCAGTATTTT; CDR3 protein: CASSLGDRADTQYF
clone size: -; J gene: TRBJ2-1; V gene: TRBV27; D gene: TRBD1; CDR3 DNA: TGTGCCAGCAGTTTATCGATTACAGGGGCTTCCTACAATGAGCAGTTCTTC; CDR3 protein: CASSLSITGASYNEQFF
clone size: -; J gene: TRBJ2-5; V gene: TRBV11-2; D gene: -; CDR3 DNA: TGTGCCAGCAGCTTGGGCAGGTCCGGGACCCAGTACTTC; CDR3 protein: CASSLGRSGTQYF
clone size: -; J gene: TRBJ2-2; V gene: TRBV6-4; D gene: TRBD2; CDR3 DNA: TGTGCCAGCAGTGAACTAGCGGGAGGCACCGGGGAGCTGTTTTTT; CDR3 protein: CASSELAGGTGELFF
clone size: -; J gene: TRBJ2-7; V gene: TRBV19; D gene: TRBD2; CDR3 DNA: TGTGCCAGTAGTATATTTTCCATAGACGAGGCTAGCGGGAGGCGGCAGTACTTC; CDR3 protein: CASSIFSIDEASGRRQYF
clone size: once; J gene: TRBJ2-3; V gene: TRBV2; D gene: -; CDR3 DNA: TGTGCCAGCAGTGAAGGGGCGGGGGATACGCAGTATTTT; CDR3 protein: CASSEGAGDTQYF
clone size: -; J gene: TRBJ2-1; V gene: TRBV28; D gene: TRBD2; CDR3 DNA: TGTGCCAGCAGTTTATACGGACTAGCGGGTTACAATGAGCAGTTCTTC; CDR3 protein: CASSLYGLAGYNEQFF
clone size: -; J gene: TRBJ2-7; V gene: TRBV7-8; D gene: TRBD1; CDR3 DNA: TGTGCCAGCAGCTCACAGAACAGGGGCATCTACGAGCAGTACTTC; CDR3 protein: CASSSQNRGIYEQYF
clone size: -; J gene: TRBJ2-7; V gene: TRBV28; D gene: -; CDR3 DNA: TGTGCCACCGAGGGGGTAGGGTACGAGCAGTACTTC; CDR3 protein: CATEGVGYEQYF
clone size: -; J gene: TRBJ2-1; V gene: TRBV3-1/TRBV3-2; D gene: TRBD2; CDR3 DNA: TGTGCCAGCAGGGCGCTAGCGGGAGAGTACGAGCAGTTCTTC; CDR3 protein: CASRALAGEYEQFF
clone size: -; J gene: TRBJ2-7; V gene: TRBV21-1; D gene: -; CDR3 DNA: TGTGCCAGCACCGGTAGAACCGCAGGGGTCATCACCTACGAGCAGTACTTC; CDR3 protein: CASTGRTAGVITYEQYF
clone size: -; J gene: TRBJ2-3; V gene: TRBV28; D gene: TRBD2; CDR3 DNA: TGTGCCAGCAGTGGCGGGAGGCCTAGCACAGATACGCAGTATTTT; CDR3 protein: CASSGGRPSTDTQYF
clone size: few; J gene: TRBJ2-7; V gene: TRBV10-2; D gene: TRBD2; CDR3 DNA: TGCGCCAGCAAGCTTTGGACTAGCGGCTCCTACGAGCAGTACTTC; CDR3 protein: CASKLWTSGSYEQYF
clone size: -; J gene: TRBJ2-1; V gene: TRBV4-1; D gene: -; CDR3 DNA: TGCGCCAGCAGCGCCCGGGACACCAATGAGCAGTTCTTC; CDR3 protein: CASSARDTNEQFF
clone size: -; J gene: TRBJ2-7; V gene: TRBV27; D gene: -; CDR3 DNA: TGTGCCAGCAGTAATCTCGCCCCGGACGAGCAGTACTTC; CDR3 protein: CASSNLAPDEQYF
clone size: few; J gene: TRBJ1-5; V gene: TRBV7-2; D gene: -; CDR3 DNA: TGTGCCAGCAGCTTAGCCGGCACACAGAATAGCAATCAGCCCCAGCATTTT; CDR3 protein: CASSLAGTQNSNQPQHF
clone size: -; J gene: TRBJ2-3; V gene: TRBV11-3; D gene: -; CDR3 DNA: TGTGCCAGCAGCTTAATAGTAGGTAGGAGTACGCAGTATTTT; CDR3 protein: CASSLIVGRSTQYF
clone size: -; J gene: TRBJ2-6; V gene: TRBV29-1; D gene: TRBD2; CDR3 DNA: TGCAGCGCTGGACTAGCGGGAGCTGGGGCCAACGTCCTGACTTTC; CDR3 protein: CSAGLAGAGANVLTF
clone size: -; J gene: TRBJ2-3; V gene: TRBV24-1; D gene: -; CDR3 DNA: TGTGCCACCAGTGATTTCGCAGGCGGGGGCACAGATACGCAGTATTTT; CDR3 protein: CATSDFAGGGTDTQYF
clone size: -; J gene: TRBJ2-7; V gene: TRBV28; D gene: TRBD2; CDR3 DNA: TGTGCCAGCAGTCTCCTCGCGGGAGGGCCCGACGAGCAGTACTTC; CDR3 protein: CASSLLAGGPDEQYF
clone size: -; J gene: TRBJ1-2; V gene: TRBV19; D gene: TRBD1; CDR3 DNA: TGTGCCAGTAGTATAGGGGGACAGAGTATAGGCTACACCTTC; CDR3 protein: CASSIGGQSIGYTF
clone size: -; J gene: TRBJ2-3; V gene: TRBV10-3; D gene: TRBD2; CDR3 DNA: TGTGCCATCAGAGACTCTAGCGGGAGAGGCACAGATACGCAGTATTTT; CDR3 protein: CAIRDSSGRGTDTQYF
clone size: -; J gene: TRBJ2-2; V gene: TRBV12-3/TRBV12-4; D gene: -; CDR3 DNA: TGTGCCAGCAGGGAGTCCACCGGGGAGCTGTTTTTT; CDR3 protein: CASRESTGELFF
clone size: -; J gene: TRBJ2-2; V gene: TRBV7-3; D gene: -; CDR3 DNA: TGTGCCAGCAGCTTACAGGCTGGCGGGTGGGGAAGAGCCGGGGAGCTGTTTTTT; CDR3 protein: CASSLQAGGWGRAGELFF
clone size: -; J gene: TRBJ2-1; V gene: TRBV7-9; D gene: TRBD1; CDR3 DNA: TGTGCCAGCAGCTTATCAGGCACAGGGGTTTACAATGAGCAGTTCTTC; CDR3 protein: CASSLSGTGVYNEQFF
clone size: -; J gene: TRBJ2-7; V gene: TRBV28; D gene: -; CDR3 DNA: TGTGCCAGCACCCTTAACCGGGAGCTCTACGAGCAGTACTTC; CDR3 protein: CASTLNRELYEQYF
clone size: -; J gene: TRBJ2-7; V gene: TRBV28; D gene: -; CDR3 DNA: TGTGCCAGCAGTGCCTTAGACTACGAGCAGTACTTC; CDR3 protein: CASSALDYEQYF
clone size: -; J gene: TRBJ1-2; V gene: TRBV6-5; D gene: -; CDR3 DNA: TGTGCCAGCAGTTACTCGAGGGACACCTTTAACTATGGCTACACCTTC; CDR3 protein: CASSYSRDTFNYGYTF
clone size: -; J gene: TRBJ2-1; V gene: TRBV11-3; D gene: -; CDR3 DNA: TGTGCCAGCAGCGTCTTAGCTGGCCATGAGCAGTTCTTC; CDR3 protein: CASSVLAGHEQFF
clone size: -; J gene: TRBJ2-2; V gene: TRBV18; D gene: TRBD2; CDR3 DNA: TGTGCCAGCTCACCAACCGGGACTAGCGGTTGGACCGGGGAGCTGTTTTTT; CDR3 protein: CASSPTGTSGWTGELFF
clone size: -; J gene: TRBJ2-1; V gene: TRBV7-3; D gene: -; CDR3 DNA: TGTGCCAGCAGCTTAGCGGGTGGCCGGGTAGGCGAGCAGTTCTTC; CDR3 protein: CASSLAGGRVGEQFF
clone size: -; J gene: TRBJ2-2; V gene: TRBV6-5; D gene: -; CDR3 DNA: TGTGCCAGCATCACGGGAGCAGGCACCGGGGAGCTGTTTTTT; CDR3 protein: CASITGAGTGELFF
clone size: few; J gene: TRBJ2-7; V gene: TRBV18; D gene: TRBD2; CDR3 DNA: TGTGCCAGCTCACCTCGCGGACAGCTGGACGGGACTAGCGGGAGTGGGGACGAGCAGTACTTC; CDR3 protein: CASSPRGQLDGTSGSGDEQYF
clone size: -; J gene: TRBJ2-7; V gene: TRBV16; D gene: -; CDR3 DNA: TGTGCCAGCAGCCAATCGGCCAGGGACTACGAGCAGTACTTC; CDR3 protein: CASSQSARDYEQYF
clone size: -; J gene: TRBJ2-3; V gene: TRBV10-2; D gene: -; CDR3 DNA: TGCGCCAGCAGTGATCAGGGAACAGATACGCAGTATTTT; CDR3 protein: CASSDQGTDTQYF
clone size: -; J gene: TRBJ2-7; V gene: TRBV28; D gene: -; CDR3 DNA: TGTGCCAGTTACAGAGACTCCTACGAGCAGTACTTC; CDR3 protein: CASYRDSYEQYF
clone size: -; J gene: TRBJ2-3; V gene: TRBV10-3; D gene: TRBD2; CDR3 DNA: TGTGCCATCACTAGCGGGAGGGTCACAGATACGCAGTATTTT; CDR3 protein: CAITSGRVTDTQYF
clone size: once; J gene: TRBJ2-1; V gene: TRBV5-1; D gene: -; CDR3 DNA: TGCGCCAGCAGCTGGAGAGGGGGAGTAAGCTACAATGAGCAGTTCTTC; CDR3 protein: CASSWRGGVSYNEQFF
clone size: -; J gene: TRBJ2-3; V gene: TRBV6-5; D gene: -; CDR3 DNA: TGTGCCAGCAGTTACTCGTCCGGACTCAGCACAGATACGCAGTATTTT; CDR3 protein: CASSYSSGLSTDTQYF
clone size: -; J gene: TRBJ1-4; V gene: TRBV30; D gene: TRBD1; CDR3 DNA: TGTGCCTGGAGAAAACAGGGGGCAAATGAAAAACTGTTTTTT; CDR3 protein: CAWRKQGANEKLFF
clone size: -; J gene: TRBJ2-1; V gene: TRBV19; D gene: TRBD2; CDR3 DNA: TGTGCCAGTAGTATTTTTGGGAGGGCCGCGGGCAATGAGCAGTTCTTC; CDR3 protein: CASSIFGRAAGNEQFF
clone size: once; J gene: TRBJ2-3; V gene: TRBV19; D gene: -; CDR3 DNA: TGTGCCAGTAGTATGAGGGCATCTAGCACAGATACGCAGTATTTT; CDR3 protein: CASSMRASSTDTQYF
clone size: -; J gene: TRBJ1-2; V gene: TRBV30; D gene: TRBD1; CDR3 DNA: TGTGCCTGGAGAAAACACGGGACAGGGGGCTTCGTCAATGGCTACACCTTC; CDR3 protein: CAWRKHGTGGFVNGYTF
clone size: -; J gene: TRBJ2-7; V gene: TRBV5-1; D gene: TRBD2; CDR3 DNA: TGCGCCAGCAGAGCTAGCGGCTCCGAGCAGTACTTC; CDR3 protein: CASRASGSEQYF
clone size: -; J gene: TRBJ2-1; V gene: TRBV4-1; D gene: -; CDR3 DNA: TGCGCCAGCAGCCAAGAGGCGGCCTCCTACAATGAGCAGTTCTTC; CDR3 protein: CASSQEAASYNEQFF
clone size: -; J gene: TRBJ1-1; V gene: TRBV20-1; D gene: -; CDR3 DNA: TGCAGTGCTAGGGCGGCGGCTGAAGCTTTCTTT; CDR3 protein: CSARAAAEAFF
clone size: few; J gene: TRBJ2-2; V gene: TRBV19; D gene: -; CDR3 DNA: TGTGCCAGTAGTCCGGGTTGGCCGTTTGGCACCGGGGAGCTGTTTTTT; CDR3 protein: CASSPGWPFGTGELFF
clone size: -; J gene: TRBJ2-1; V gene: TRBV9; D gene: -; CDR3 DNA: TGTGCCAGCAGCGTAGTATCTCCTGCGGGTGCAAACAATGAGCAGTTCTTC; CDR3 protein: CASSVVSPAGANNEQFF
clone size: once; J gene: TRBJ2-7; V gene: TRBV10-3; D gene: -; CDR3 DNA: TGTGCCATCAGTGAGCTCGGTGGTATCTCCTACGAGCAGTACTTC; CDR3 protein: CAISELGGISYEQYF
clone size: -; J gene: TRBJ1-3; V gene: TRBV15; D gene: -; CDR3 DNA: TGTGCCACCAGCAGAAAGGGACACTCAATCTCTGGAAACACCATATATTTT; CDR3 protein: CATSRKGHSISGNTIYF
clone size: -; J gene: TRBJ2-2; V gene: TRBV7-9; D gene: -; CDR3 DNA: TGTGCCAGCAGCTTAACGGGGAACACCGGGGAGCTGTTTTTT; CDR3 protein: CASSLTGNTGELFF
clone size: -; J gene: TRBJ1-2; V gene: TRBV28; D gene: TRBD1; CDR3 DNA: TGTGCCAGCTTACAGGGGGGTAACTATGGCTACACCTTC; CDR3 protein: CASLQGGNYGYTF
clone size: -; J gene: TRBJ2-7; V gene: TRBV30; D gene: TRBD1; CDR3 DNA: TGTGCCTGGAGAGGCGACAGGGCACGACCCTACGAGCAGTACTTC; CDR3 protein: CAWRGDRARPYEQYF